This T cell receptor (beta chain) was retrieved from a study of vaccination and CD4 T cells after COVID-19. In the study overall: From HCoV-229E, HCoV-OC43, HCoV-NL63 and SARS-CoV-2, overlapping spike peptides were used to stimulate the cells. Controls used CEFX viral epitopes (positive), HIV-1 Nef peptides (negative), or no peptide.

Researchers used the Oncomine TCR Beta short-read assay to sequence DNA from cultured CD4+ T cells. TCRdb analysed the PCR reads with MiXCR anew, one entry per CDR3 protein. Of 8,500 to 10,000 distinct CDR3 sequences in the sample, 50% to 60% were seen once. This clonotype was picked up one time. The antigen remains undetermined. Described treatment: roughly 11-day PBMC culture with coronavirus spike peptide pools or control peptides (ViraFEST assay). Whole-study results and caveats: The analysis of convalescent patients involved relatively few individuals and lacked early post-infection timepoints.

The V gene end was trimmed by 5 bases and the J gene end by 10 bases; junction bases not matched to a gene: 9. Germline CDR1 SGHTA, CDR2 FQGNSA. The CDR3 has 13 amino acids. V gene TRBV7-2 combines with J gene TRBJ1-1, with 8 bases that match TRBD1. This TCR came from a human donor who had recovered from COVID-19. The sequencing sample was made of CD4+ T cells from blood, cultured in vitro. The CDR3 DNA is TGTGCCAGCAGCGCTCGACAGGGGTTGGTAGCTTTCTTT. Translating it yields CASSARQGLVAFF. The full variable domain, its missing parts supplied by reference TRBV7-2 and TRBJ1-1, is GAGVSQSPSNKVTEKGKDVELRCDPISGHTALYWYRQSLGQGLEFLIYFQGNSAPDKSGLPSDRFSAERTGGSVSTLTIQRTQQEDSAVYLCASSARQGLVAFFGQGTRLTVV.